This T cell receptor (beta chain) is from a study of OX40 agonist ivuxolimab in advanced cancers. Background for the entire study: Ivuxolimab was a fully human IgG2 agonistic monoclonal antibody targeting the costimulatory receptor OX40 (CD134). Among the roughly 50 dose-escalation patients, some 19 had hepatocellular carcinoma, approximately 15 melanoma, 9 renal cell carcinoma and 9 head and neck cancer. Patients were allowed to have had prior anti-PD-1, anti-PD-L1 or anti-CTLA-4 therapy, and 40% of the dose-escalation patients had previously received checkpoint inhibitors. Partial responses occurred in three dose-escalation patients, of whom one had hepatocellular carcinoma and two had cutaneous melanoma. The point of sequencing TCRbeta in the periphery was to test whether ivuxolimab changed TCR sequence diversity and drove clonal T-cell expansion. In the dose-escalation cohort, approximately 83% of patients were male, and the mean age was 60 years with a range of roughly 20 to 85. The monotherapy dose-escalation portion (N = 52 patients) of the phase I ivuxolimab trial is reported in the paper. Intravenous ivuxolimab was administered to patients every 2 weeks at six dose levels: 0.01, 0.1, 0.3, 1.5, 3 and 10 mg/kg.

General conclusions and limits of the study: On average, CD8+ T cells showed more expanded clones than CD4+ T cells after ivuxolimab. Low levels of normalized T-cell clonal expansion were also seen in some nonresponding patients. At doses of 0.1 to 3.0 mg/kg, clonal expansion of both CD4+ and CD8+ blood T cells was observed from baseline to week 6. In partial responders in the 0.1-3.0 mg/kg groups, normalized peripheral clonal expansion was found to be among the lowest, especially among CD8+ T cells. Antigen specificity was not determined for the clonally expanded peripheral T cells.

Genomic DNA was extracted from sorted cells for sequencing of the TCRbeta CDR3 region. The immunoSEQ Assay was used for sequencing of TCRbeta CDR3 regions. TCRdb took this table from immuneACCESS and kept in-frame rearrangements with V and J called. Such tables lack part of the clones; where checked against another copy, unresolved V genes explain under half of the gap, and the rest is unexplained. In this sample the table shows 60,000 to 95,000 clones, roughly 85% of which occur a single time. Together, the top ten hold roughly 16% of the sample. From a lookup of the germline V gene (reference sequence), CDR1 and CDR2 are SEHNR and FQNEAQ. Reading from cysteine to phenylalanine, the CDR3 counts 14 amino acids. Of the read, only the CDR3 DNA is kept; its 42 bases are in frame from base 1. V is clipped by 0 bases and J by 7 bases, and the sequence between their germline boundaries is 13 bases long.

As for this clone: The target of this receptor is not known. No much larger clone exists at a distance of one base, and base qualities are not known.

The trial excluded patients who had a history of autoimmune disease or who were on systemic immunosuppression. Peripheral blood for TCR sequencing was drawn from every dose cohort at baseline, at cycle 4 day 1 and at cycle 7 day 1. The samples were drawn from a first-in-human, open-label, multicenter phase I dose-escalation trial of ivuxolimab. Adults with locally advanced or metastatic melanoma, renal cell, hepatocellular, or head and neck squamous cell carcinoma were enrolled in the trial. Before TCR sequencing, CD4+ and CD8+ T cells were separately sorted from peripheral blood. The specimen was CD4+ or CD8+ T cells sorted from blood, collected in a trial of the OX40 agonist ivuxolimab. This TCR derives from an adult with an advanced solid tumor such as melanoma, head and neck, liver or kidney cancer. The chain is encoded by TRBV7-9 joined to TRBJ2-7; matching of 5 bases hints at TRBD1 as the D gene. The DNA reads as follows: TGTGCCAGCAGCTTAGCACCAGGGTCAGATGAGCAGTACTTC. Translated, this is CASSLAPGSDEQYF.